This TCR beta chain was captured in a study of control samples from healthy donors and cancer patients (dated by TCRdb to the early 2020s). Remarks on this clone: Its antigen is currently not known. Base qualities are not at hand, and no much larger clone is one base apart.

CDR1 and CDR2, per the germline V gene, are SGHAT and FQNNGV. The CDR3 measures 13 amino acids from cysteine to phenylalanine. Of the read, only the CDR3 DNA is kept; its 39 bases are in frame from base 1. The V end loses 0 bases and the J end loses 1 base, and a stretch of 3 bases separates them. The library was prepared using the immunoSEQ multiplex PCR assay. Entries here come from immuneACCESS through TCRdb and include only in-frame sequences with V and J called. Some clones fail to appear in such tables; in the studies checked, an unresolved V gene covers under half of the shortfall, and the cause of the remainder is unknown. The sample yields some 77,000 clones; less than 90% were counted once. Approximately 7.6% of the sample comes from the top ten.

Source material: blood. This receptor was obtained from an older woman in good health. The chain is assembled from TRBV11-2 and TRBJ1-1; the D gene identity is not certain. The CDR3 sequence is CASSLDGNTEAFF. The DNA sequence reads TGTGCCAGCAGCTTAGACGGGAACACTGAAGCTTTCTTT. Outside the CDR3, residues come from the reference TRBV11-2 and TRBJ1-1 proteins, so the full variable domain is: EAGVAQSPRYKIIEKRQSVAFWCNPISGHATLYWYQQILGQGPKLLIQFQNNGVVDDSQLPKDRFSAERLKGVDSTLKIQPAKLEDSAVYLCASSLDGNTEAFFGQGTRLTVV.